The 15 T cell receptor beta chains reported below all come from one sample, sequenced in a study of CD8 T cells in ankylosing spondylitis. TCRdb fed the 5' RACE reads into MiXCR, producing one record per CDR3 protein. The sample has 200,000 to 250,000 distinct CDR3 sequences; 10% are singletons. The specimen was blood, either unsorted or a sorted T cell fraction (not recorded which). All receptors derive from a male donor with ankylosing spondylitis or in good health (not recorded which).

This clonotype was counted ten times or more. The rearrangement uses TRBV20-1 and TRBJ2-7; tentative D call: TRBD1 (6 bases). Germline CDR1 is DFQATT and CDR2 is SNEGSKA (reference sequence). The CDR3 loop spans 13 amino acids. The germline V and J ends were trimmed by 3 bases and 2 bases, with 11 bases remaining between them. The CDR3 bases are TGCAGTGCTAGGCCGACAGGTCCCTACGAGCAGTACTTC. It encodes CSARPTGPYEQYF.

This sequence joins TRBV6-6 and TRBJ1-2; no clear D. V gave up 1 base and J gave up 4 bases, with 10 bases separating them. The CDR3 covers 14 residues. Germline CDR1 is MNHNY and CDR2 is SVGAGI (reference sequence). The CDR3 DNA reads as TGTGCCAGCAGTTACTTCCCAGAAGCCTATGGCTACACCTTC. Translated: CASSYFPEAYGYTF.

Ten or more counts support this clonotype. Written as DNA, the CDR3 is TGCGCCAGCGGTCTAGCGTCCGTTAGCACAGATACGCAGTATTTT. Amino acid sequence: CASGLASVSTDTQYF. The V and J genes are TRBV5-1 and TRBJ2-3; TRBD2 is a possible D gene (6 bases). Germline V gives CDR1 SGHRS, CDR2 YFSETQ. This CDR3 has 15 residues. Trimming pared 7 bases from V and 0 bases from J, leaving 15 bases between.

In its sample, this clonotype was seen many times. V gene TRBV12-3 or TRBV12-4 combines with J gene TRBJ2-7, with D hard to call. This CDR3 has 14 amino acids. V dropped 7 bases and J dropped 7 bases, with 20 bases sitting between them. Here the CDR3 reads CASTDTGPWGEQYF. The CDR3 nucleotides are TGTGCCAGCACCGATACCGGGCCGTGGGGAGAGCAGTACTTC.

This clonotype was detected a few times. The genes are TRBV10-3 and TRBJ2-7; D is unclear. CDR1 ENHRY and CDR2 SYGVKD come from the germline V gene. V dropped 3 bases and J dropped 1 base, with 4 bases sitting between them. The CDR3 consists of 12 residues. The CDR3: CAISETSYEQYF. The DNA of the CDR3 is TGTGCCATCAGTGAAACGTCCTACGAGCAGTACTTC.

This clonotype was observed many times. This chain links TRBV5-1 with TRBJ2-7; possibly TRBD1 or TRBD2 for D (6 bases each). V lost 4 bases to trimming and J lost 0 bases, with 14 bases between them. Germline loops: CDR1 SGHRS, CDR2 YFSETQ. This CDR3 is built from 15 residues. The CDR3 loop reads CASSIGGTSSYEQYF. The DNA of the CDR3 is TGCGCCAGCAGCATAGGGGGGACGAGCTCCTACGAGCAGTACTTC.

To note about this clonotype: This may arise from a read error, as a much more abundant clone is one base away. This sequence joins TRBV24-1 and TRBJ2-2, with a possible D match to TRBD2 (6 bases). The germline gives CDR1 KGHDR, CDR2 SFDVKD. The CDR3 consists of 15 residues. The CDR3 reads CATSDPVASTGGLFF. The CDR3 DNA is TGTGCCACCAGTGATCCAGTGGCCTCCACCGGGGGGCTGTTTTTT.

This clonotype was seen at least ten times. The rearrangement links TRBV11-2 to TRBJ1-1; D is uncertain. Germline-derived CDR1 and CDR2 are SGHAT and FQNNGV. V lost 5 bases, J lost 2 bases, and 6 bases lay in between. The CDR3 has 12 amino acids. The CDR3 loop is CASSLSNTEAFF. CDR3 nucleotides: TGTGCCAGCAGCCTTAGTAACACTGAAGCTTTCTTT.

The V call is TRBV15, the J call TRBJ1-5; 8 positions match TRBD1. The germline V gene has CDR1 LNHNV and CDR2 YYDKDF (reference sequence). The CDR3 runs to 18 residues. V lost 3 bases and J lost 0; bases outside the gene matches: 10. The CDR3 region is CATSRGRGQAISNQPQHF. The DNA of the CDR3 is TGTGCCACCAGCAGGGGCCGGGGACAGGCGATTAGCAATCAGCCCCAGCATTTT.

This clonotype was counted at least ten times. The chain carries TRBV29-1 and TRBJ2-1; TRBD2 agrees at 10 bases. Germline CDR1 and CDR2: SQVTM and ANQGSEA. V gave up 2 bases and J gave up 0 bases; unmatched junction bases: 1. The CDR3 loop spans 15 amino acids. CDR3: CSVELAGASYNEQFF. The CDR3 DNA is TGCAGCGTTGAACTAGCGGGAGCCTCCTACAATGAGCAGTTCTTC.

There are many counts of this clonotype. This chain connects TRBV29-1 to TRBJ2-5; a weak D match, TRBD1 (5 bases). Germline V gene sequence: CDR1 SQVTM, CDR2 ANQGSEA. The CDR3 runs 12 residues. V shed 6 bases and J shed 2 bases, with 10 bases lying between them. CDR3 region: CSVGHRQETQYF. In DNA, the CDR3 is TGCAGCGTCGGACACCGACAAGAGACCCAGTACTTC.

This clonotype was found many times. V usage is TRBV7-9 and J usage is TRBJ1-6; D not certain. CDR3 length equals 13 residues. V lost 5 bases and J lost 8, with 10 bases in between. Looked up from germline, CDR1 is SEHNR and CDR2 is FQNEAQ (reference sequence). Here the CDR3 DNA reads TGTGCCAGCAGCCTTGCCTGGGATTCACCCCTCCACTTT. Protein product: CASSLAWDSPLHF.

This clonotype was seen ten or more times. The chain joins TRBV3-1 to TRBJ2-1; D gene ambiguous. CDR3 length: 15 residues. V lost 2 bases and J lost 0, with 8 bases in between. Per the germline V gene, CDR1 is LGHDT and CDR2 is YNNKEL (reference sequence). The CDR3, as DNA: TGTGCCAGCAGCCAACCGATCAGCTCCTACAATGAGCAGTTCTTC. Its translation: CASSQPISSYNEQFF.

This clonotype appeared many times. V usage is TRBV28 and J usage is TRBJ1-3, with D unresolved. The CDR3 is 15 residues long. Germline CDR1 MDHEN, CDR2 SYDVKM. V gave up 6 bases and J gave up 4 bases, with 16 bases separating them. The CDR3 sequence is CASSPYRVSGNTIYF. In nucleotides, the CDR3 is TGTGCCAGCAGCCCCTATAGGGTATCCGGAAACACCATATATTTT.

This clonotype was counted many times. V usage is TRBV12-3 or TRBV12-4 and J usage is TRBJ2-1, with TRBD1 identical over 10 bases. The CDR3 sequence is 13 residues long. The J segment lost 9 bases and the V segment lost 4 bases, leaving 3 bases of the junction unmatched. The CDR3 reads CASSWDRGCEQFF. For the CDR3, the DNA is TGTGCCAGCAGTTGGGACAGGGGATGTGAGCAGTTCTTC.